The following is a T cell receptor beta chain sequence with its context. Its antigen is not identified. Each donor gave one heparinised blood draw averaging approximately 100 mL. Isolated RNA was reverse transcribed in full, so expressed TCRB transcripts were sequenced. The table came from immunoSEQ multiplex PCR; TCRdb's copy has only in-frame clones and leaves some out. The sample carries about 270,000 clones, more than 13% recorded once. The data belong to a study of beta chain features in type 1 diabetes. Across the whole study: Cell yields, gender and age were comparable in patients and healthy donors.

Germline V lookup: CDR1 GTSNPN, CDR2 SVGIG (reference sequence). V trimming: 7 bases; J trimming: 0 bases; junction bases outside the gene matches: 7. There are 15 residues in the CDR3. Overall study findings and caveats: For TCRB rearrangement, an influence of HLA type remained unresolved here. In every one of the four CD4+ subsets, TCRB CDR3s were moderately but significantly shorter in Type 1 diabetes patients.

Sequencing was carried out using naive CD4+ T cells from blood. V is TRBV30 and J is TRBJ2-2; 8 nucleotides match TRBD1. This clonotype was obtained from a man aged 25 to 45 with type 1 diabetes. CDR3 nucleotide sequence: TGTGCCTTCTATCAGGGGGCCGCGAACACCGGGGAGCTGTTTTTT. This gives the protein CAFYQGAANTGELFF.